This is a list of T cell receptor beta chains from one sample in a study of blood T cell repertoires in COVID-19. This table comes from immunoSEQ multiplex PCR, and its TCRdb copy is limited to in-frame clones, with some not included. In the table there are 15,000 to 16,000 clones, 75% to 90% of which are singletons. Sequencing input: peripheral blood. The receptors were sampled from a man aged 70 or older in a cohort sampled during active COVID-19. Each CDR3 is given with its conserved first and last residue. Each record gives: clone size, V gene, J gene, D gene, CDR3 protein, CDR3 DNA. A D gene is named only where the DNA matches it firmly. A clone size is listed for some rows: how often the clone was seen (once, few, many), or a class if it is expanded.

abundance: NA
v_gene: TRBV12-3/TRBV12-4
j_gene: TRBJ1-1
d_gene: NA
CDR3aa: CASNIGAGTEAFF
CDR3nt: TGTGCCAGCAACATTGGGGCCGGCACTGAAGCTTTCTTT

abundance: few
v_gene: TRBV4-1
j_gene: TRBJ2-7
d_gene: NA
CDR3aa: CASSQASGPYEQYF
CDR3nt: TGCGCCAGCAGCCAAGCGAGCGGTCCCTACGAGCAGTACTTC

abundance: NA
v_gene: TRBV7-9
j_gene: TRBJ2-1
d_gene: TRBD1
CDR3aa: CASSFPRTGGFNEQFF
CDR3nt: TGTGCCAGCAGCTTCCCCCGGACAGGGGGCTTCAATGAGCAGTTCTTC

abundance: NA
v_gene: TRBV19
j_gene: TRBJ2-2
d_gene: NA
CDR3aa: CASSISTANTGELFF
CDR3nt: TGTGCCAGTAGTATATCGACAGCGAACACCGGGGAGCTGTTTTTT

abundance: NA
v_gene: TRBV7-3
j_gene: TRBJ2-1
d_gene: TRBD2
CDR3aa: CASSSSGSPYNEQFF
CDR3nt: TGTGCCAGCAGCTCTAGCGGGAGCCCCTACAATGAGCAGTTCTTC

abundance: once
v_gene: TRBV11-2
j_gene: TRBJ2-5
d_gene: TRBD1
CDR3aa: CASSSTGGLETQYF
CDR3nt: TGTGCCAGCAGCTCGACAGGGGGCCTGGAGACCCAGTACTTC

abundance: few
v_gene: TRBV7-9
j_gene: TRBJ1-2
d_gene: NA
CDR3aa: CASSLDSYGYTF
CDR3nt: TGTGCCAGCAGCCTAGACAGCTATGGCTACACCTTC

abundance: NA
v_gene: TRBV29-1
j_gene: TRBJ2-7
d_gene: TRBD2
CDR3aa: CSVSREGYEQYF
CDR3nt: TGCAGCGTTAGTCGGGAGGGGTACGAGCAGTACTTC

abundance: NA
v_gene: TRBV18
j_gene: TRBJ2-7
d_gene: TRBD1
CDR3aa: CASSRGQEEDEQYF
CDR3nt: TGTGCCAGCTCACGGGGACAGGAAGAAGACGAGCAGTACTTC

abundance: few
v_gene: TRBV5-5
j_gene: TRBJ1-2
d_gene: TRBD1
CDR3aa: CASSPHLTGEYDYTF
CDR3nt: TGTGCCAGCAGCCCTCACCTGACAGGGGAGTATGACTACACCTTC

abundance: NA
v_gene: TRBV4-1
j_gene: TRBJ2-5
d_gene: NA
CDR3aa: CASSQLREEETQYF
CDR3nt: TGCGCCAGCAGCCAGTTGAGGGAGGAGGAGACCCAGTACTTC

abundance: NA
v_gene: TRBV18
j_gene: TRBJ2-2
d_gene: TRBD2
CDR3aa: CASSPTRTSRETGELFF
CDR3nt: TGTGCCAGCTCTCCTACCCGGACTAGTAGAGAAACCGGGGAGCTGTTTTTT

abundance: NA
v_gene: TRBV7-9
j_gene: TRBJ2-1
d_gene: TRBD2
CDR3aa: CASSLASGRAREQFF
CDR3nt: TGTGCCAGCAGCTTAGCTAGCGGGAGGGCTCGTGAGCAGTTCTTC

abundance: once
v_gene: TRBV29-1
j_gene: TRBJ2-7
d_gene: TRBD2
CDR3aa: CSATTSGSFYEQYF
CDR3nt: TGCAGCGCAACGACTAGCGGGAGTTTCTACGAGCAGTACTTC

abundance: NA
v_gene: TRBV10-3
j_gene: TRBJ2-7
d_gene: TRBD1
CDR3aa: CAIRNFTGGFSDEQYF
CDR3nt: TGTGCCATCAGAAACTTCACAGGGGGCTTTTCGGACGAGCAGTACTTC

abundance: NA
v_gene: TRBV5-1
j_gene: TRBJ2-1
d_gene: TRBD2
CDR3aa: CASSLLAGSNEQFF
CDR3nt: TGCGCCAGCAGCTTGCTAGCGGGATCAAATGAGCAGTTCTTC

abundance: NA
v_gene: TRBV7-2
j_gene: TRBJ1-5
d_gene: NA
CDR3aa: CASSLGDSGAFNQPQHF
CDR3nt: TGTGCCAGCAGCTTAGGGGATTCAGGGGCCTTCAATCAGCCCCAGCATTTT

abundance: NA
v_gene: TRBV6-5
j_gene: TRBJ2-3
d_gene: TRBD2
CDR3aa: CASSYSGLAGPSTQYF
CDR3nt: TGTGCCAGCAGTTACTCGGGACTAGCGGGACCATCTACGCAGTATTTT

abundance: NA
v_gene: TRBV6-5
j_gene: TRBJ1-1
d_gene: NA
CDR3aa: CASRRTPGEEAFF
CDR3nt: TGTGCCAGCAGAAGAACACCCGGGGAGGAAGCTTTCTTT

abundance: NA
v_gene: TRBV19
j_gene: TRBJ1-1
d_gene: NA
CDR3aa: CASRGQNTEAFF
CDR3nt: TGTGCCAGTAGGGGACAGAACACTGAAGCTTTCTTT

abundance: NA
v_gene: TRBV11-2
j_gene: TRBJ2-1
d_gene: TRBD2
CDR3aa: CASRSGTSGLLSSYNEQFF
CDR3nt: TGTGCCAGCAGATCCGGGACTAGCGGTCTACTGAGCTCCTACAATGAGCAGTTCTTC

abundance: NA
v_gene: TRBV4-1
j_gene: TRBJ1-4
d_gene: TRBD1
CDR3aa: CASSQSTGYEKLFF
CDR3nt: TGCGCCAGCAGCCAATCGACAGGGTATGAAAAACTGTTTTTT

abundance: NA
v_gene: TRBV29-1
j_gene: TRBJ2-3
d_gene: TRBD2
CDR3aa: CSVKTSGRVGDTQYF
CDR3nt: TGCAGCGTCAAGACTAGCGGGAGGGTAGGAGATACGCAGTATTTT

abundance: NA
v_gene: TRBV28
j_gene: TRBJ1-2
d_gene: TRBD1
CDR3aa: CASSFGDRVDGYTF
CDR3nt: TGTGCCAGCAGTTTTGGCGACAGGGTTGATGGCTACACCTTC

abundance: NA
v_gene: TRBV7-3
j_gene: TRBJ1-2
d_gene: TRBD1
CDR3aa: CASSEDRGSVSGYTF
CDR3nt: TGTGCCAGCAGCGAGGACAGGGGGTCGGTGTCTGGCTACACCTTC

abundance: NA
v_gene: TRBV5-1
j_gene: TRBJ2-2
d_gene: TRBD2
CDR3aa: CASSPPGLAGVTGELFF
CDR3nt: TGCGCCAGCAGCCCGCCGGGACTAGCGGGAGTAACCGGGGAGCTGTTTTTT

abundance: NA
v_gene: TRBV6-4
j_gene: TRBJ2-1
d_gene: TRBD1
CDR3aa: CASSEGTGNHNEQFF
CDR3nt: TGTGCCAGCAGTGAGGGGACAGGAAACCACAATGAGCAGTTCTTC

abundance: once
v_gene: TRBV7-9
j_gene: TRBJ2-7
d_gene: TRBD1
CDR3aa: CASSLGTGSYEQYF
CDR3nt: TGTGCCAGCAGCTTAGGGACAGGGTCCTACGAGCAGTACTTC

abundance: NA
v_gene: TRBV10-1
j_gene: TRBJ1-1
d_gene: NA
CDR3aa: CASSDHGGGTEAFF
CDR3nt: TGCGCCAGCAGTGACCACGGCGGGGGAACTGAAGCTTTCTTT

abundance: NA
v_gene: TRBV7-8
j_gene: TRBJ2-5
d_gene: TRBD1
CDR3aa: CASSSTGVGTQYF
CDR3nt: TGTGCCAGCAGCTCCACAGGGGTCGGGACCCAGTACTTC

abundance: NA
v_gene: TRBV5-8
j_gene: TRBJ2-3
d_gene: NA
CDR3aa: CASTSLSGSDTQYF
CDR3nt: TGTGCCAGCACCTCACTTAGCGGTTCAGATACGCAGTATTTT

abundance: NA
v_gene: TRBV27
j_gene: TRBJ2-5
d_gene: TRBD2
CDR3aa: CASSPTPSGLAGRGETQYF
CDR3nt: TGTGCCAGCAGTCCAACCCCCTCGGGACTAGCAGGAAGGGGGGAGACCCAGTACTTC

abundance: NA
v_gene: TRBV10-2
j_gene: TRBJ1-2
d_gene: TRBD1
CDR3aa: CASRAGQSNYGYTF
CDR3nt: TGCGCCAGCAGGGCGGGACAGTCTAACTATGGCTACACCTTC

abundance: NA
v_gene: TRBV29-1
j_gene: TRBJ2-1
d_gene: TRBD1
CDR3aa: CSVGRGSQYNEQFF
CDR3nt: TGCAGCGTTGGCAGGGGGAGCCAATACAATGAGCAGTTCTTC

abundance: few
v_gene: TRBV15
j_gene: TRBJ1-1
d_gene: NA
CDR3aa: CATSRGRANTEAFF
CDR3nt: TGTGCCACCAGCAGAGGCAGGGCTAACACTGAAGCTTTCTTT

abundance: once
v_gene: TRBV11-2
j_gene: TRBJ2-1
d_gene: TRBD2
CDR3aa: CASSPGGSGINNEQFF
CDR3nt: TGTGCCAGCAGCCCGGGCGGGAGTGGGATCAACAATGAGCAGTTCTTC

abundance: NA
v_gene: TRBV6-1
j_gene: TRBJ1-5
d_gene: NA
CDR3aa: CASSESHRVDQPQHF
CDR3nt: TGTGCCAGCAGTGAATCACACAGGGTTGATCAGCCCCAGCATTTT

abundance: NA
v_gene: TRBV18
j_gene: TRBJ2-5
d_gene: NA
CDR3aa: CASSRALETQYF
CDR3nt: TGTGCCAGCTCGAGGGCGTTAGAGACCCAGTACTTC

abundance: NA
v_gene: TRBV4-2
j_gene: TRBJ2-1
d_gene: NA
CDR3aa: CASSQDYVRATYNEQFF
CDR3nt: TGTGCCAGCAGCCAAGATTATGTGCGCGCAACCTACAATGAGCAGTTCTTC

abundance: NA
v_gene: TRBV12-3/TRBV12-4
j_gene: TRBJ1-2
d_gene: NA
CDR3aa: CASSLGEAYGYTF
CDR3nt: TGTGCCAGCAGTTTAGGGGAGGCCTATGGCTACACCTTC

abundance: NA
v_gene: TRBV24-1
j_gene: TRBJ2-3
d_gene: NA
CDR3aa: CATSGPERGDTDTQYF
CDR3nt: TGTGCCACCAGTGGCCCCGAAAGGGGTGACACAGATACGCAGTATTTT

abundance: NA
v_gene: TRBV6-2/TRBV6-3
j_gene: TRBJ2-7
d_gene: TRBD2
CDR3aa: CASSLGAGDIYEQYF
CDR3nt: TGTGCCAGCAGTCTGGGCGCGGGAGATATATACGAGCAGTACTTC

abundance: NA
v_gene: TRBV5-1
j_gene: TRBJ2-7
d_gene: TRBD2
CDR3aa: CASSLERGGLSYEQYF
CDR3nt: TGCGCCAGCAGCTTGGAGCGGGGTGGACTATCCTACGAGCAGTACTTC

abundance: NA
v_gene: TRBV7-2
j_gene: TRBJ2-7
d_gene: TRBD2
CDR3aa: CASSWTSVSSYEQYF
CDR3nt: TGTGCCAGCAGCTGGACTAGCGTCAGCTCCTACGAGCAGTACTTC

abundance: NA
v_gene: TRBV11-2
j_gene: TRBJ2-1
d_gene: TRBD2
CDR3aa: CASSLRGSGNYNEQFF
CDR3nt: TGTGCCAGCAGCTTAAGGGGTAGCGGGAACTACAATGAGCAGTTCTTC